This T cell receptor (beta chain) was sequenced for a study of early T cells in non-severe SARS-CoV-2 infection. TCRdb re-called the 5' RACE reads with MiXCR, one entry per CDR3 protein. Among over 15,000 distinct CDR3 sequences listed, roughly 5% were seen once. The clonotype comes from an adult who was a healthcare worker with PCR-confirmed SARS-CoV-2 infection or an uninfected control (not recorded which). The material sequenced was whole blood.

The CDR3 sequence: CASSQPRLAGEDTQYF. The CDR3 nucleotides are TGTGCCAGCAGCCAACCAAGACTAGCGGGAGAAGATACGCAGTATTTT. The V and J genes are TRBV5-4 and TRBJ2-3, with TRBD2 matching over 12 bases. Per germline, CDR1 SGHNT and CDR2 YYREEE (reference sequence). Losses at the gene ends were 4 bases for V and 5 bases for J; bases not matched to a gene: 8. The CDR3 consists of 16 residues.